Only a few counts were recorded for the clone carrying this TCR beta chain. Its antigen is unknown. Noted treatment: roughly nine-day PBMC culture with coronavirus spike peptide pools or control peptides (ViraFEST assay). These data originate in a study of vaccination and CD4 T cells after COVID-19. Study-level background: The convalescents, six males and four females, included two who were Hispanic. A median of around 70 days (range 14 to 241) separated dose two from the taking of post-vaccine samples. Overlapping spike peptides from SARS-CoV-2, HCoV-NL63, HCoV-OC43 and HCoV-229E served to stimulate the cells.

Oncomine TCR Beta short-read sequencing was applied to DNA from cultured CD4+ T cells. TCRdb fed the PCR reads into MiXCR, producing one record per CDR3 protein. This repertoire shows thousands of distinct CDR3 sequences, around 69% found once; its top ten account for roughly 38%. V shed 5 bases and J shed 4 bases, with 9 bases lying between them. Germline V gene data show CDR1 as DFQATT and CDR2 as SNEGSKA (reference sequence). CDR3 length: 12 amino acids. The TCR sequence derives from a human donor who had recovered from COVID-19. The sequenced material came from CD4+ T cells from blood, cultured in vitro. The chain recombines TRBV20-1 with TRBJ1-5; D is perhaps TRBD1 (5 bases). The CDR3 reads CSAGGANQPQHF. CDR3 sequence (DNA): TGCAGTGCTGGAGGGGCGAATCAGCCCCAGCATTTT.